Each of the 28 T cell receptor beta chains below was sequenced from the same sample in a study of OX40 agonist ivuxolimab in advanced cancers. Libraries were prepared by immunoSEQ multiplex PCR; TCRdb keeps only in-frame clonotypes and omits some of them. The repertoire has about 72,000 clones, 85% to 90% of them found once; the top ten carry around 0.92%. Sequenced here: CD4+ or CD8+ T cells sorted from blood, sampled in a trial of the OX40 agonist ivuxolimab. The origin of the receptors is an adult with an advanced solid tumor such as melanoma, head and neck, liver or kidney cancer.

The chain has TRBV10-3 and TRBJ1-4; a possible D gene is TRBD1 (6 bases). V shed 0 bases and J shed 8 bases, with 13 bases lying between them. This CDR3 region has 15 residues. Germline CDR1 and CDR2: ENHRY and SYGVKD. The CDR3 spells CAISESWTAEEKLFF. The CDR3 DNA is TGTGCCATCAGTGAGTCTTGGACAGCAGAAGAAAAACTGTTTTTT.

The rearrangement links TRBV7-2 to TRBJ2-1; D gene ambiguous. The CDR3 is 12 amino acids. Germline V gene sequence: CDR1 SGHTA, CDR2 FQGNSA. Trimming stripped 5 bases from V and 5 bases from J, with 7 bases between. The CDR3 loop is CASSQYNNEQFF. The CDR3 DNA follows: TGTGCCAGCAGCCAGTACAACAATGAGCAGTTCTTC.

The rearrangement uses TRBV16 and TRBJ1-1; tentative D call: TRBD1 (5 bases). From germline, CDR1 is KGHSY and CDR2 FQNENV. V lost 2 bases and J lost 6, with 22 bases in between. The CDR3 loop spans 17 amino acids. This CDR3 is CASSQIGAQMRSSEAFF. In DNA form, the CDR3 reads TGTGCCAGCAGCCAAATCGGGGCCCAAATGAGGTCTTCTGAAGCTTTCTTT.

V usage is TRBV6-5 and J usage is TRBJ1-2, with D tentatively TRBD1 (6 bases). The CDR3 is made up of 16 amino acids. Germline CDR1 MNHEY, CDR2 SVGAGI. Trimming pared 2 bases from V and 1 base from J, leaving 14 bases between. CDR3 region: CASSYGPDRSNYGYTF. CDR3 nucleotide sequence: TGTGCCAGCAGTTACGGACCCGACAGGAGTAACTATGGCTACACCTTC.

V usage is TRBV19 and J usage is TRBJ1-2; 11 bases line up with TRBD1. Germline CDR1 LNHDA, CDR2 SQIVND (reference sequence). CDR3 size: 18 residues. J was trimmed by 2 bases and V by 5 bases; bases with no gene match: 13. In nucleotides, the CDR3 is TGTGCCAGTAGTGCCCAGCTGAGGACAGGGGGCGCCAACTATGGCTACACCTTC. This codes for CASSAQLRTGGANYGYTF.

The gene calls are TRBV19 and TRBJ2-3; 7 bases agree with TRBD2. From germline, CDR1 is LNHDA and CDR2 SQIVND (reference sequence). CDR3 length: 15 residues. After removal of 3 bases from V and 2 bases from J, the junction contained 5 bases not matched to a gene. CDR3 region: CASSIGGILTDTQYF. The CDR3 DNA is TGTGCCAGTAGTATCGGGGGGATCCTCACAGATACGCAGTATTTT.

The chain carries TRBV5-6 and TRBJ2-7, with 9 bases matching TRBD1. The CDR3 runs to 14 residues. Germline V gene data show CDR1 as SGHDT and CDR2 as YYEEEE. V shed 4 bases, J shed 6 bases, and the junction held 8 bases outside the gene matches. CDR3 region: CASSPGTGRREQYF. As DNA, the CDR3 is TGTGCCAGCAGCCCCGGGACAGGGAGGCGCGAGCAGTACTTC.

In nucleotides, the CDR3 is TGCAGTGCGAAGAAGGGGCATTTGGCTTTCTTT. This encodes CSAKKGHLAFF. J is TRBJ1-1 and V is TRBV20-1; weak D call: TRBD1 (5 bases). V lost 6 bases to trimming and J lost 11 bases, with 16 bases between them. This CDR3 region has 11 residues. The germline CDR1 and CDR2 sequences are DFQATT and SNEGSKA (reference sequence).

CDR3 sequence reads: CASSPRDSSTDTQYF. The DNA for the CDR3 is TGTGCCAGCTCACCACGGGATAGTAGCACAGATACGCAGTATTTT. V usage is TRBV18 and J usage is TRBJ2-3; D remains unclear. This CDR3 is built from 15 residues. V lost 1 base to trimming and J lost 0 bases, with 8 bases between them. CDR1 is KGHSH and CDR2 is LQKENI in the germline V gene.

V usage is TRBV7-9 and J usage is TRBJ2-3; TRBD1 aligns across 10 bases. Germline CDR1 is SEHNR and CDR2 is FQNEAQ (reference sequence). This CDR3 is built from 16 residues. V was clipped by 5 bases and J by 4 bases; unmatched bases: 9. This CDR3 reads CASSLQSGQGSDTQYF. CDR3 bases: TGTGCCAGCAGCCTCCAGTCGGGACAGGGGTCAGATACGCAGTATTTT.

V usage is TRBV7-3 and J usage is TRBJ1-2, with 9 bases that match TRBD1. In germline, CDR1 is SGHTA, CDR2 FQGTGA. CDR3 length: 13 residues. Unmatched junction bases numbered 5, after V lost 5 bases and J lost 7 bases. The CDR3 nucleotides are TGTGCCAGCAGCCAGGGACAGGGCGGTGGCTACACCTTC. Its protein product is CASSQGQGGGYTF.

The J gene is TRBJ1-2, the V gene TRBV18; D may be TRBD1 (5 bases). Trimming removed 5 bases at V and 7 bases at J, with 14 bases between. Germline-derived CDR1 and CDR2 are KGHSH and LQKENI. The CDR3 has 13 residues. This CDR3 reads CASSSGTESGYTF. Here the CDR3 DNA reads TGTGCCAGCTCATCAGGGACGGAAAGTGGCTACACCTTC.

The gene calls are TRBV19 and TRBJ1-5; 9 nucleotides align to TRBD1. Germline V lookup: CDR1 LNHDA, CDR2 SQIVND (reference sequence). This CDR3 contains 16 residues. V was clipped by 2 bases and J by 0 bases; unmatched bases: 2. For the CDR3, the DNA is TGTGCCAGTAGTATACCACAGGGGGCTAGCAATCAGCCCCAGCATTTT. Translation: CASSIPQGASNQPQHF.

This clone has a count of ten or more. V gene TRBV9 combines with J gene TRBJ2-7, with D unclear. The CDR3 is 14 residues long. Germline V lookup: CDR1 SGDLS, CDR2 YYNGEE. V lost 4 bases and J 5 bases, leaving 16 bases between the germline ends. CDR3 in DNA: TGTGCCAGCAGCAAACTTCAACGTTCGGACGAGCAGTACTTC. Translation: CASSKLQRSDEQYF.

For the CDR3, the DNA is TGTGCCAGCAGTCCTGATCCGTACCAAGAGACCCAGTACTTC. This sequence encodes CASSPDPYQETQYF. V gene TRBV2 combines with J gene TRBJ2-5, with D unresolved. V was shortened by 5 bases and J by 0 bases, with 10 bases between the two germline ends. This CDR3 has 14 amino acids. Looked up from germline, CDR1 is SNHLY and CDR2 is FYNNEI.

The gene calls are TRBV19 and TRBJ2-1; D is possibly TRBD2 (6 bases). V shed 0 bases and J shed 4 bases, with 16 bases lying between them. Germline CDR1 is LNHDA and CDR2 is SQIVND (reference sequence). The length of the CDR3 is 17 residues. The CDR3 nucleotides read TGTGCCAGTAGTATAGATCTCTCTGGAGGGCCTTACAATGAGCAGTTCTTC. Its protein product is CASSIDLSGGPYNEQFF.

The chain links TRBV28 to TRBJ1-6; tentatively, D is TRBD1 (5 bases). Trimming removed 7 bases from V and 7 bases from J, with 17 bases in between. The CDR3 sequence is 15 residues long. Germline V lookup: CDR1 MDHEN, CDR2 SYDVKM. The CDR3 DNA sequence: TGTGCCAGCAAGACGGGACCCTCAGGGAATTCACCCCTCCACTTT. It specifies CASKTGPSGNSPLHF.

This sequence joins TRBV7-6 and TRBJ2-5; D is tentatively TRBD1 or TRBD2 (5 bases each). The CDR3 spans 15 residues. Trimming took off 2 bases at V and 4 bases at J, with 14 bases between the two ends. Germline CDR1 SGHVS, CDR2 FNYEAQ. The CDR3 DNA is TGTGCCAGCAGCTTAAGCTGGGGGAAGGCAGAGACCCAGTACTTC. Amino acid sequence: CASSLSWGKAETQYF. The whole variable domain, filled in from reference TRBV7-6 and TRBJ2-5, reads GAGVSQSPRYKVTKRGQDVALRCDPISGHVSLYWYRQALGQGPEFLTYFNYEAQQDKSGLPNDRFSAERPEGSISTLTIQRTEQRDSAMYRCASSLSWGKAETQYFGPGTRLLVL.

CDR3 coding DNA: TGTGCCAGCAGTTTTATGCCCCAAAGGGACGAGCAGTACTTC. The encoded protein is CASSFMPQRDEQYF. This chain links TRBV2 with TRBJ2-5; D gene uncertain. The J call may not be correct, given that the DNA end is closer to TRBJ2-7. The CDR3 extends over 14 amino acids. Germline values: CDR1 SNHLY, CDR2 FYNNEI.

The chain uses TRBV28 and TRBJ2-1; no firm D call. V lost 6 bases and J 7 bases, leaving 22 bases between the germline ends. The CDR3 consists of 16 residues. CDR1 and CDR2 (germline): MDHEN, SYDVKM. The chain's CDR3 is CASRLPLPGLENEQFF. The CDR3 region has the DNA TGTGCCAGCAGGCTTCCCCTTCCAGGTTTAGAAAATGAGCAGTTCTTC.

The gene calls are TRBV6-1 and TRBJ2-1; 7 positions match TRBD2. This CDR3 is 16 amino acids long. Germline V gene sequence: CDR1 MNHNS, CDR2 SASEGT. V shed 2 bases, J shed 1 base, and the junction held 5 bases outside the gene matches. The CDR3 region is CASSETPAGSYNEQFF. The CDR3 nucleotides read TGTGCCAGCAGTGAAACGCCAGCGGGGTCCTACAATGAGCAGTTCTTC.

This sequence joins TRBV30 and TRBJ2-7; a weak D match, TRBD1 (5 bases). Germline CDR1 and CDR2: GTSNPN and SVGIG (reference sequence). V gave up 4 bases and J gave up 2 bases, with 15 bases separating them. The CDR3 runs to 14 residues. The CDR3 region has the DNA TGTGCCTGGAAACCGCAGGGAATGACCTACGAGCAGTACTTC. It codes for CAWKPQGMTYEQYF.

The rearrangement uses TRBV5-1 and TRBJ1-6, with a tentative D call TRBD1 (6 bases). Germline V CDR1 and CDR2: SGHRS, YFSETQ. V was pared by 0 bases and J by 7 bases, with 17 bases between. This CDR3 region has 17 residues. This chain's CDR3 is CASSLGVVGAWNSPLHF. The CDR3 DNA reads as TGCGCCAGCAGCTTGGGGGTGGTGGGGGCTTGGAATTCACCCCTCCACTTT.

This clone was recorded only once. The chain carries TRBV18 and TRBJ1-1, with D tentatively TRBD1 (5 bases). CDR1 is KGHSH and CDR2 is LQKENI in the germline V gene. There are 16 residues in the CDR3. V dropped 0 bases and J dropped 4 bases, with 15 bases sitting between them. Here the CDR3 DNA reads TGTGCCAGCTCACCACCTACCGGGGGGGAGGGCACTGAAGCTTTCTTT. Translation: CASSPPTGGEGTEAFF.

The chain uses TRBV5-4 and TRBJ1-5; possibly TRBD1 for D (5 bases). The V gene lost 0 bases and the J gene lost 5 bases, with 12 bases spanning the gap. Per germline, CDR1 SGHNT and CDR2 YYREEE (reference sequence). The CDR3 is made up of 15 amino acids. This CDR3 is CASSLEVGTDQPQHF. The CDR3 coding sequence is TGTGCCAGCAGCTTGGAGGTAGGGACCGATCAGCCCCAGCATTTT.

The chain joins TRBV4-1 to TRBJ2-1; no firm D call. With 3 bases removed from V and 6 bases from J, the gap between germline ends came to 21 bases. The CDR3 covers 17 residues. CDR1 is MGHRA, CDR2 YSYEKL, per germline. CDR3 nucleotide sequence: TGCGCCAGCAGCCACCCTCGGCCCCCTTCGTTCCCCAATGAGCAGTTCTTC. Its translation is CASSHPRPPSFPNEQFF.

This clone was seen only a few times. The chain recombines TRBV29-1 with TRBJ2-7; possibly TRBD1 for D (6 bases). CDR3 length equals 14 residues. Trimming removed 2 bases from V and 7 bases from J, with 18 bases in between. CDR1 and CDR2 from the germline V gene are SQVTM and ANQGSEA. The CDR3 protein is CSVELRGGKGEQYF. The DNA of the CDR3 is TGCAGCGTTGAACTAAGAGGGGGTAAGGGGGAGCAGTACTTC.

V is TRBV28 and J is TRBJ1-5; D is perhaps TRBD1 (6 bases). CDR1 is MDHEN and CDR2 is SYDVKM in the germline V gene. The germline V and J ends were trimmed by 10 bases and 9 bases, with 19 bases remaining between them. The CDR3 loop spans 13 amino acids. The CDR3 region has the DNA TGTGCCACCCGGGACATTACTAGGGGGCCCCAGCATTTT. Translation: CATRDITRGPQHF.